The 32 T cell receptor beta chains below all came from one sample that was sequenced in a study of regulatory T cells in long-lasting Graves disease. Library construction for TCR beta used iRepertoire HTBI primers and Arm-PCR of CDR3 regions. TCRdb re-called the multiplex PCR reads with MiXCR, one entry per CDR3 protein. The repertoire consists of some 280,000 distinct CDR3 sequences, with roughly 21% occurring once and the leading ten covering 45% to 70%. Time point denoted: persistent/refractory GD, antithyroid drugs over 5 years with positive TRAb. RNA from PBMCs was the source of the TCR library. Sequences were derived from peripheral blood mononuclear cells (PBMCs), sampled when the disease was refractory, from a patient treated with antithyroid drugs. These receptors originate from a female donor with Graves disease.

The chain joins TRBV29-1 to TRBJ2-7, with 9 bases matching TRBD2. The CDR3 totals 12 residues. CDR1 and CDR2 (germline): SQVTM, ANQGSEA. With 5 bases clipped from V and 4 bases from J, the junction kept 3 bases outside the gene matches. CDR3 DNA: TGCAGCGTTAGGACTAGCGAATACGAGCAGTACTTC. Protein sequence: CSVRTSEYEQYF.

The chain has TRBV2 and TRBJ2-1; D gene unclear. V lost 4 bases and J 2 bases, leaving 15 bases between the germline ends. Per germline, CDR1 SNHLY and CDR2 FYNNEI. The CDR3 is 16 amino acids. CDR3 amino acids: CASSGGLDAPYNEQFF. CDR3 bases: TGTGCCAGCAGTGGGGGTCTCGATGCTCCCTACAATGAGCAGTTCTTC. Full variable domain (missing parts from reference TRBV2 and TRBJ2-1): EPEVTQTPSHQVTQMGQEVILRCVPISNHLYFYWYRQILGQKVEFLVSFYNNEISEKSEIFDDQFSVERPDGSNFTLKIRSTKLEDSAMYFCASSGGLDAPYNEQFFGPGTRLTVL.

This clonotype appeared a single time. The CDR3 reads CASSQDAPSGRQTQYF. CDR3 DNA sequence: TGCGCCAGCAGCCAAGATGCGCCTAGCGGGAGACAGACCCAGTACTTC. The rearrangement joins TRBV4-3 to TRBJ2-5; the match to TRBD2 covers 10 bases. Per the germline V gene, CDR1 is LGHNA and CDR2 is YSLEER. The CDR3 is made up of 16 amino acids. V was pared by 0 bases and J by 6 bases, with 7 bases of the junction left unmatched.

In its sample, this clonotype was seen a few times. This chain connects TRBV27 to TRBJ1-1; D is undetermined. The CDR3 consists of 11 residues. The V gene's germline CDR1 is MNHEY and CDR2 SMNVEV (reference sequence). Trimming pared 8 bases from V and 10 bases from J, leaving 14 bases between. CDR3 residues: CASSGPRTAFF. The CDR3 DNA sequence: TGTGCCAGCTCGGGTCCCCGGACAGCTTTCTTT.

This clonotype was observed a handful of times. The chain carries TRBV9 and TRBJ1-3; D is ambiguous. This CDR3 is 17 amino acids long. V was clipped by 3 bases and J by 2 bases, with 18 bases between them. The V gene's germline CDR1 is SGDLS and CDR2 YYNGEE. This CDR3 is CASSATPTGRTGNTIYF. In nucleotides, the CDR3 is TGTGCCAGCAGCGCGACCCCCACCGGGAGGACTGGAAACACCATATATTTT. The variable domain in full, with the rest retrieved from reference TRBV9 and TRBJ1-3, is DSGVTQTPKHLITATGQRVTLRCSPRSGDLSVYWYQQSLDQGLQFLIQYYNGEERAKGNILERFSAQQFPDLHSELNLSSLELGDSALYFCASSATPTGRTGNTIYFGEGSWLTVV.

CDR3 loop: CASSQVGGQETQYF. The CDR3 DNA reads TGCGCCAGCAGCCAAGTTGGGGGACAAGAGACCCAGTACTTC. The chain combines TRBV4-1 with TRBJ2-5; D might be TRBD1 or TRBD2, each matching 5 bases. This CDR3 contains 14 residues. Between the trimmed V and J ends, which lost 1 base and 2 bases, there was a span of 8 bases. Germline loops: CDR1 MGHRA, CDR2 YSYEKL.

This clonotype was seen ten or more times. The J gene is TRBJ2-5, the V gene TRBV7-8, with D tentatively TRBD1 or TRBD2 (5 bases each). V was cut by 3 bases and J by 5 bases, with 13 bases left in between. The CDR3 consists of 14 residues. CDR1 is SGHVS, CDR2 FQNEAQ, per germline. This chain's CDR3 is CASSFFGTVETQYF. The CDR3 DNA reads TGTGCCAGCAGCTTTTTTGGGACGGTGGAGACCCAGTACTTC.

CDR3 nucleotides: TGCAGTGCTAGAGACGGCCTAGCGGGAGGGGTAGGCTACGAGCAGTACTTC. Its translation: CSARDGLAGGVGYEQYF. V usage is TRBV20-1 and J usage is TRBJ2-7, with 12 bases aligning to TRBD2. This CDR3 has 17 amino acids. Germline trimming cut 0 bases from V and 3 bases from J; bases unmatched to any gene: 9. Germline lookup yields CDR1 DFQATT and CDR2 SNEGSKA (reference sequence).

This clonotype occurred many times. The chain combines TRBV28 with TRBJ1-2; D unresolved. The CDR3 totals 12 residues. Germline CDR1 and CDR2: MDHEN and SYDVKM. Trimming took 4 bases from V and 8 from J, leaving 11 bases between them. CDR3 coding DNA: TGTGCCAGCAGTTATTACAGTGGCGGCTACACCTTC. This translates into CASSYYSGGYTF.

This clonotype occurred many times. CDR3 DNA sequence: TGCAGCGTTGAACAGGGAGCCAAAAACATTCAGTACTTC. Protein sequence: CSVEQGAKNIQYF. The chain joins TRBV29-1 to TRBJ2-4; possible D gene TRBD1, 5 bases. In germline, CDR1 is SQVTM, CDR2 ANQGSEA. The CDR3 is made up of 13 amino acids. The germline V and J ends were trimmed by 2 bases and 0 bases, with 5 bases remaining between them.

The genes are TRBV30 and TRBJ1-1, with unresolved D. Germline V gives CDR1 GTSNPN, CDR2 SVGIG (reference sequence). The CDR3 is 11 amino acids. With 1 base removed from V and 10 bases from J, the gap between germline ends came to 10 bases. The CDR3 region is CAWSGGPSAFF. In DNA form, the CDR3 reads TGTGCCTGGAGTGGAGGACCATCAGCTTTCTTT.

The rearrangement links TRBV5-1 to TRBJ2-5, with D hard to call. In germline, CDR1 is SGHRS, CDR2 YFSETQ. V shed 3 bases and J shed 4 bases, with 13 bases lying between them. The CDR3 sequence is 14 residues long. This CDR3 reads CASSYQGLSETQYF. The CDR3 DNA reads TGCGCCAGCAGCTACCAAGGGCTATCAGAGACCCAGTACTTC.

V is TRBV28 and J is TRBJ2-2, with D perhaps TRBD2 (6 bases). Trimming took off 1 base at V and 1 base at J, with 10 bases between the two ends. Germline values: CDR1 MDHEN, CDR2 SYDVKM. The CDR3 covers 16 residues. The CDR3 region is CASSLLEGWNTGELFF. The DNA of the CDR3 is TGTGCCAGCAGTTTATTGGAGGGTTGGAACACCGGGGAGCTGTTTTTT.

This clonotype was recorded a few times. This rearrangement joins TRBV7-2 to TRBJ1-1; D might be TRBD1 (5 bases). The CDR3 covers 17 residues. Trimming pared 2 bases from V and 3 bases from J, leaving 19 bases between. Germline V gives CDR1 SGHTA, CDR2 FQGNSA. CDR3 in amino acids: CASSLWPGGGGYTEAFF. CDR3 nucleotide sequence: TGTGCCAGCAGCTTATGGCCCGGGGGGGGGGGGTACACTGAAGCTTTCTTT.

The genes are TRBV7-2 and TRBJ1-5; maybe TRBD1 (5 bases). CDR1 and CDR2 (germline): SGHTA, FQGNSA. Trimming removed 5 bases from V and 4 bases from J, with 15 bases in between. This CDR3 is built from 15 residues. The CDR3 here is CASSPSRVGNQPQHF. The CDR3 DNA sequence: TGTGCCAGCAGCCCTAGCAGGGTGGGAAATCAGCCCCAGCATTTT.

DNA for the CDR3: TGTGCCAGCAGCGTAGATGGGAGGTGGACCGGGGAGCTGTTTTTT. Amino acid sequence: CASSVDGRWTGELFF. The chain joins TRBV9 to TRBJ2-2; D is possibly TRBD2 (6 bases). The V and J ends lost 0 bases and 5 bases respectively, with 11 bases between them. The germline gives CDR1 SGDLS, CDR2 YYNGEE. The CDR3 runs to 15 residues. The whole variable domain, filled in from reference TRBV9 and TRBJ2-2, reads DSGVTQTPKHLITATGQRVTLRCSPRSGDLSVYWYQQSLDQGLQFLIQYYNGEERAKGNILERFSAQQFPDLHSELNLSSLELGDSALYFCASSVDGRWTGELFFGEGSRLTVL.

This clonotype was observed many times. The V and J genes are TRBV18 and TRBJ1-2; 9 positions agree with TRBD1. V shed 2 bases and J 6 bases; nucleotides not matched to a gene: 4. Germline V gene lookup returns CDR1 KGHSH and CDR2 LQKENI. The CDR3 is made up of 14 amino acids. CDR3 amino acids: CASSPGDREDGYTF. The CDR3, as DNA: TGTGCCAGCTCACCAGGGGACAGGGAGGATGGCTACACCTTC.

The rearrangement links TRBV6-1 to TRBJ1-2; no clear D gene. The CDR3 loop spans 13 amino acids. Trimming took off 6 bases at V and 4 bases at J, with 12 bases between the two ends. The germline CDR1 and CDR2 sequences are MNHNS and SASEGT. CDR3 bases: TGTGCCAGCAGGAACAGTGCCCCCTATGGCTACACCTTC. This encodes CASRNSAPYGYTF.

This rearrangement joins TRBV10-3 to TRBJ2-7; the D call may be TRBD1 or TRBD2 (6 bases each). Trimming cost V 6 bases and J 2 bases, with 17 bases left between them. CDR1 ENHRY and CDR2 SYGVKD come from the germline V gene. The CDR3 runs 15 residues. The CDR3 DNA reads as TGTGCCATCAGCGCCTCCGGGGGCCGAACCTACGAGCAGTACTTC. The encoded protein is CAISASGGRTYEQYF.

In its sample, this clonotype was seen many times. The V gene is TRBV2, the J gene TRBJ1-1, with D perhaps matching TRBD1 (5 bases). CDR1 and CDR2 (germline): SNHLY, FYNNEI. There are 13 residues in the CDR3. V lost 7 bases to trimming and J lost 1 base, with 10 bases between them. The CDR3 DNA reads TGTGCCAGCAAAGTCCAGGGGAACACTGAAGCTTTCTTT. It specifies CASKVQGNTEAFF.

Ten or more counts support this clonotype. CDR3 in amino acids: CASTDRVGYTF. CDR3 DNA sequence: TGTGCCAGCACTGACAGGGTTGGCTACACCTTC. The V gene is TRBV28, the J gene TRBJ1-2; 7 bases agree with TRBD1. Germline assignment: CDR1 MDHEN and CDR2 SYDVKM. Trimming took 7 bases from V and 7 from J; bases not matched to a gene: 3. The CDR3 totals 11 residues.

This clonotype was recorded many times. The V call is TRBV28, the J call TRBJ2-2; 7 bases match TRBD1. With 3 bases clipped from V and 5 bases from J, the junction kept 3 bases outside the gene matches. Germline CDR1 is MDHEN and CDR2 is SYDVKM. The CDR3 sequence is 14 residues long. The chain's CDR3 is CASSLRGRTGELFF. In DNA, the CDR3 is TGTGCCAGCAGTTTGAGGGGGCGGACCGGGGAGCTGTTTTTT.

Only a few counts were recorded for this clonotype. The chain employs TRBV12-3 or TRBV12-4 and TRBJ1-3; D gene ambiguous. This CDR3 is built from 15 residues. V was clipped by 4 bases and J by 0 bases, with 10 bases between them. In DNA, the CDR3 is TGTGCCAGCAGTTCCAGTGCGTCCTCTGGAAACACCATATATTTT. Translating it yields CASSSSASSGNTIYF.

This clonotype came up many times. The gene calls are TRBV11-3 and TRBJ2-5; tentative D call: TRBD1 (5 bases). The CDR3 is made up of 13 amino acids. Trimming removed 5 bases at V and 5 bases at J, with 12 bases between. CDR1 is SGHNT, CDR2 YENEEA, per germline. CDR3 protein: CASSPGHGETQYF. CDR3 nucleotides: TGTGCCAGCAGCCCAGGGCATGGGGAGACCCAGTACTTC. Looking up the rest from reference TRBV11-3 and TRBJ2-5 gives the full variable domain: EAGVVQSPRYKIIEKKQPVAFWCNPISGHNTLYWYLQNLGQGPELLIRYENEEAVDDSQLPKDRFSAERLKGVDSTLKIQPAELGDSAVYLCASSPGHGETQYFGPGTRLLVL.

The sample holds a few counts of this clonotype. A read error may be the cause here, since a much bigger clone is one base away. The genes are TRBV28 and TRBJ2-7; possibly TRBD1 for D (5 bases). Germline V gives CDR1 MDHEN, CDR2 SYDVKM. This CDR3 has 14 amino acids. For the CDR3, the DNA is TGTGCCAGCAGTTTGGCAGGGCGCCCCTACGGGCAGTACTTC. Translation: CASSLAGRPYGQYF.

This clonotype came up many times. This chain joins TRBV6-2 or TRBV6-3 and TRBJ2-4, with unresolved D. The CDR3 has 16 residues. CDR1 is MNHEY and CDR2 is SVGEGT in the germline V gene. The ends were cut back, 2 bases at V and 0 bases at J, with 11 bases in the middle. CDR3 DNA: TGTGCCAGCAGTTACGAAGTACGCGGAGCCAAAAACATTCAGTACTTC. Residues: CASSYEVRGAKNIQYF.

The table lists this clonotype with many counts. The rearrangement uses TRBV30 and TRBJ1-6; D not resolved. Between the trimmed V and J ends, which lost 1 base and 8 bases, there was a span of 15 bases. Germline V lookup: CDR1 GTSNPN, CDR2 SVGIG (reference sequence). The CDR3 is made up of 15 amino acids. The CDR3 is CAWSDPDPGHSPLHF. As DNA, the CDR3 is TGTGCCTGGAGTGACCCGGACCCCGGGCATTCACCCCTCCACTTT.

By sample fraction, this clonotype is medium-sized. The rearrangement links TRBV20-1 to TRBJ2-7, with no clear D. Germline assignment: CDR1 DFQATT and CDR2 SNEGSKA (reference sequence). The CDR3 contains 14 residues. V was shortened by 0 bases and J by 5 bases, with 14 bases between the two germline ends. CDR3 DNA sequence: TGCAGTGCTAGAGACCCTTTCGCAGTCGACGAGCAGTACTTC. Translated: CSARDPFAVDEQYF.

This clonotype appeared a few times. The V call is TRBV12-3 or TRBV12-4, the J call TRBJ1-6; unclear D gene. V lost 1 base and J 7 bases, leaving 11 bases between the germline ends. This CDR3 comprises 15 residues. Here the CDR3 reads CASSLDVLGNSPLHF. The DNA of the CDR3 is TGTGCCAGCAGTTTAGATGTCTTGGGGAATTCACCCCTCCACTTT.

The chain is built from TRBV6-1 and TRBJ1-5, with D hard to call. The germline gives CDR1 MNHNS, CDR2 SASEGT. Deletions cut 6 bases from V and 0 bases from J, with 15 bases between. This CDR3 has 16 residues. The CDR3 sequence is CASSPRAGFSNQPQHF. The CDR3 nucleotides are TGTGCCAGCAGCCCTAGGGCCGGGTTTAGCAATCAGCCCCAGCATTTT.

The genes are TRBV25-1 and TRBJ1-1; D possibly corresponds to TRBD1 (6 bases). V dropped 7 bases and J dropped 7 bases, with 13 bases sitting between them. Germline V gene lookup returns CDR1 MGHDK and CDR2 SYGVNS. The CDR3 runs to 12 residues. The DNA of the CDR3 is TGTGCCAGCACTGTAGGACAGATTGAAGCTTTCTTT. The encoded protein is CASTVGQIEAFF.

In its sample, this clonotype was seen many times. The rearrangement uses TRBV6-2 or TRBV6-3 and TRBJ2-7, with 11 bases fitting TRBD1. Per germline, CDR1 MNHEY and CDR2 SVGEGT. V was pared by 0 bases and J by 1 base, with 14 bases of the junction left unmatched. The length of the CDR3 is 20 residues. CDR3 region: CASSYSGQGGPWRDSYEQYF. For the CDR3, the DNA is TGTGCCAGCAGTTACTCGGGACAGGGGGGACCTTGGCGGGATTCCTACGAGCAGTACTTC.